Listed below are T cell receptor beta chains from one sample, sequenced in a study of identical twins. MiXCR, applied by TCRdb to the 5' RACE reads, yields one record per CDR3 protein. This table has 350,000 or so distinct CDR3 sequences, more than 9% appearing once. This sample was also put to use in a study of yellow fever vaccine responses in identical twins.

The specimen sequenced was CD8+ T cells sorted from blood. The receptor set was obtained from a woman aged 18-35 years in good health. CDR3s include the opening cysteine and the closing phenylalanine or tryptophan. The order of the fields is clone size, J gene, V gene, D gene, CDR3 DNA, CDR3 protein. The D gene is left open where the match is weak. Clone size appears in some rows only: once, few, many, or a class for an expanded clone.

clone size: -
J gene: TRBJ2-7
V gene: TRBV21-1
D gene: -
CDR3 DNA: TGTGCCAGCCGGGGGAGGCAAACCTACGAGCAGTACTTC
CDR3 protein: CASRGRQTYEQYF

clone size: many
J gene: TRBJ2-1
V gene: TRBV7-6
D gene: -
CDR3 DNA: TGTGCCAGCAGCTCAGCGAGGTACAATGAGCAGTTCTTC
CDR3 protein: CASSSARYNEQFF

clone size: -
J gene: TRBJ2-5
V gene: TRBV3-1
D gene: -
CDR3 DNA: TGTGCCAGCAGCCAAGATCGGGCAGGGAAGACCCAGTACTTC
CDR3 protein: CASSQDRAGKTQYF

clone size: few
J gene: TRBJ2-7
V gene: TRBV28
D gene: -
CDR3 DNA: TGTGCCAGCAGCCGAGCTGCAGGCCCTTCCTCCTACGAGCAGTACTTC
CDR3 protein: CASSRAAGPSSYEQYF

clone size: -
J gene: TRBJ2-7
V gene: TRBV5-6
D gene: -
CDR3 DNA: TGTGCCAGCAGCTATCTCCGGGGCGACCCTTACGAGCAGTACTTC
CDR3 protein: CASSYLRGDPYEQYF

clone size: -
J gene: TRBJ2-3
V gene: TRBV28
D gene: -
CDR3 DNA: TGTGCCAGCAGTTTCAGCGGGTCGGGAGATACGCAGTATTTT
CDR3 protein: CASSFSGSGDTQYF

clone size: -
J gene: TRBJ1-2
V gene: TRBV2
D gene: -
CDR3 DNA: TGTGCCAGCAGTGACGCCAGAGAATATGGCTACACCTTC
CDR3 protein: CASSDAREYGYTF

clone size: -
J gene: TRBJ1-1
V gene: TRBV4-1
D gene: -
CDR3 DNA: TGCGCCAGCAGCTCTAGGCCCAAGGGGGGCACTGAAGCTTTCTTT
CDR3 protein: CASSSRPKGGTEAFF

clone size: many
J gene: TRBJ2-2
V gene: TRBV7-9
D gene: -
CDR3 DNA: TGTGCCAGCAGCTTAAAGGGCACCGGGGAGCTGTTTTTT
CDR3 protein: CASSLKGTGELFF

clone size: few
J gene: TRBJ2-2
V gene: TRBV10-1
D gene: TRBD1
CDR3 DNA: TGCGCCAGCAGTGAGTTTACAGGGGACGGGGAGCTGTTTTTT
CDR3 protein: CASSEFTGDGELFF

clone size: -
J gene: TRBJ1-6
V gene: TRBV27
D gene: -
CDR3 DNA: TGTGCCAGCAGTCAGGGGCGCGGGAATTCACCCCTCCACTTT
CDR3 protein: CASSQGRGNSPLHF

clone size: -
J gene: TRBJ2-7
V gene: TRBV27
D gene: TRBD1
CDR3 DNA: TGTGCCAGCAGTTTATCGACGGGACAGGTGGACTACGAGCAGTACTTC
CDR3 protein: CASSLSTGQVDYEQYF

clone size: few
J gene: TRBJ2-5
V gene: TRBV6-5
D gene: TRBD2
CDR3 DNA: TGTGCCAGCAGTTCAGTAGCGGGGGGCCAAGAGACCCAGTACTTC
CDR3 protein: CASSSVAGGQETQYF

clone size: few
J gene: TRBJ2-1
V gene: TRBV27
D gene: -
CDR3 DNA: TGTGCCAGCAGTTGGCGGGGTTCTTCCTACAATGAGCAGTTCTTC
CDR3 protein: CASSWRGSSYNEQFF

clone size: many
J gene: TRBJ2-1
V gene: TRBV29-1
D gene: TRBD2
CDR3 DNA: TGCAGCGTTACCGGACTAGCGGGAGCGGCTGACTACAATGAGCAGTTCTTC
CDR3 protein: CSVTGLAGAADYNEQFF

clone size: many
J gene: TRBJ2-1
V gene: TRBV29-1
D gene: -
CDR3 DNA: TGCAGCGTTGTCGGCGGAGACAATGAGCAGTTCTTC
CDR3 protein: CSVVGGDNEQFF

clone size: many
J gene: TRBJ2-7
V gene: TRBV12-3/TRBV12-4
D gene: -
CDR3 DNA: TGTGCCAGCAGCCAAGGACGGTACGAGCAGTACTTC
CDR3 protein: CASSQGRYEQYF

clone size: few
J gene: TRBJ1-5
V gene: TRBV3-1
D gene: -
CDR3 DNA: TGTGCCAGCAGCCAGCGACAGGCCGGCTGGCCCCAGCATTTT
CDR3 protein: CASSQRQAGWPQHF

clone size: -
J gene: TRBJ2-1
V gene: TRBV27
D gene: -
CDR3 DNA: TGTGCCAGCAGTCCACATTCTAAACAAAGCTCCTACAATGAGCAGTTCTTC
CDR3 protein: CASSPHSKQSSYNEQFF

clone size: many
J gene: TRBJ2-3
V gene: TRBV3-1
D gene: -
CDR3 DNA: TGTGCCAGCAGCCAAGATCAGGGTGGTAGCACAGATACGCAGTATTTT
CDR3 protein: CASSQDQGGSTDTQYF

clone size: few
J gene: TRBJ2-1
V gene: TRBV13
D gene: TRBD2
CDR3 DNA: TGTGCCAGCAGCCGACTAGCGGGGGGCTGGGGAGCGGATGCTCCCCGGGAGTTCTTC
CDR3 protein: CASSRLAGGWGADAPREFF

clone size: many
J gene: TRBJ2-5
V gene: TRBV18
D gene: TRBD1
CDR3 DNA: TGTGCCAGCTCACCAGGGACAGGTCAAGAGACCCAGTACTTC
CDR3 protein: CASSPGTGQETQYF

clone size: few
J gene: TRBJ1-5
V gene: TRBV7-9
D gene: -
CDR3 DNA: TGTGCCAGCAGCTTAGGGACAGACCTCAATCAGCCCCAGCATTTT
CDR3 protein: CASSLGTDLNQPQHF

clone size: few
J gene: TRBJ2-2
V gene: TRBV6-5
D gene: -
CDR3 DNA: TGTGCCAGCAGTTACTCGATCGGGGAGCTGTTTTTT
CDR3 protein: CASSYSIGELFF

clone size: once
J gene: TRBJ1-2
V gene: TRBV19
D gene: -
CDR3 DNA: TGTGCCAGTAGTCTCGTGATCCTGGATGGCTACACCTTC
CDR3 protein: CASSLVILDGYTF

clone size: few
J gene: TRBJ1-1
V gene: TRBV12-3/TRBV12-4
D gene: -
CDR3 DNA: TGTGCCAGCAGCAACCCGTTTCGGGTATTCACTGAAGCTTTCTTT
CDR3 protein: CASSNPFRVFTEAFF

clone size: once
J gene: TRBJ2-1
V gene: TRBV2
D gene: TRBD2
CDR3 DNA: TGTGCCAGCATCTGGACTAGCGAGGCATGGGGGTCCTACAATGAGCAGTTCTTC
CDR3 protein: CASIWTSEAWGSYNEQFF

clone size: few
J gene: TRBJ2-1
V gene: TRBV18
D gene: -
CDR3 DNA: TGTGCCAGCTCACCGGGTGGCGGGGGCCCCTCCTACAATGAGCAGTTCTTC
CDR3 protein: CASSPGGGGPSYNEQFF

clone size: many
J gene: TRBJ1-2
V gene: TRBV4-1
D gene: -
CDR3 DNA: TGCGCCAGCAGCCTAAAGACAGACTCCTATGGCTACACCTTC
CDR3 protein: CASSLKTDSYGYTF

clone size: few
J gene: TRBJ2-5
V gene: TRBV3-1
D gene: -
CDR3 DNA: TGTGCCAGCAGCCAAGGCCCGGGGGGCTCGGAGACCCAGTACTTC
CDR3 protein: CASSQGPGGSETQYF

clone size: few
J gene: TRBJ2-7
V gene: TRBV11-3
D gene: TRBD1
CDR3 DNA: TGTGCCAGCAGCTCCTACGGACAGGGGGAAAAGGACGAGCAGTACTTC
CDR3 protein: CASSSYGQGEKDEQYF

clone size: few
J gene: TRBJ2-2
V gene: TRBV28
D gene: TRBD2
CDR3 DNA: TGTGCCAGCATGCCCCCGACTAGCGGCGGGGAGCTGTTTTTT
CDR3 protein: CASMPPTSGGELFF

clone size: -
J gene: TRBJ2-3
V gene: TRBV28
D gene: -
CDR3 DNA: TGTGCCAGCCTCGACACAGATACGCAGTATTTT
CDR3 protein: CASLDTDTQYF

clone size: few
J gene: TRBJ2-1
V gene: TRBV3-1
D gene: TRBD2
CDR3 DNA: TGTGCCAGCAGCCAAGGGACTAGCGGGAGTAAGGGCAATGAGCAGTTCTTC
CDR3 protein: CASSQGTSGSKGNEQFF

clone size: -
J gene: TRBJ2-3
V gene: TRBV28
D gene: TRBD2
CDR3 DNA: TGTGCCAGCACATCGGGGGGGTTCACAGATACGCAGTATTTT
CDR3 protein: CASTSGGFTDTQYF

clone size: -
J gene: TRBJ2-3
V gene: TRBV2
D gene: -
CDR3 DNA: TGTGCCAGCAGTGAAGCTAGCCCAGGCACAGATACGCAGTATTTT
CDR3 protein: CASSEASPGTDTQYF

clone size: many
J gene: TRBJ1-2
V gene: TRBV12-3/TRBV12-4
D gene: -
CDR3 DNA: TGTGCCAGCAGTTTAGGTGTCAGATCTTACTATGGCTACACCTTC
CDR3 protein: CASSLGVRSYYGYTF

clone size: many
J gene: TRBJ2-1
V gene: TRBV12-3/TRBV12-4
D gene: TRBD1
CDR3 DNA: TGTGCCAGCAGCCCAGGGGGAAACAATGAGCAGTTCTTC
CDR3 protein: CASSPGGNNEQFF

clone size: many
J gene: TRBJ2-1
V gene: TRBV6-1
D gene: -
CDR3 DNA: TGTGCCAGCAGTGATAGCGACAGAAATGAGCAGTTCTTC
CDR3 protein: CASSDSDRNEQFF

clone size: -
J gene: TRBJ2-7
V gene: TRBV5-5
D gene: TRBD2
CDR3 DNA: TGTGCCAGCAGCGAGGGACTAGCCCTACCAAGATACGAGCAGTACTTC
CDR3 protein: CASSEGLALPRYEQYF

clone size: many
J gene: TRBJ1-1
V gene: TRBV9
D gene: -
CDR3 DNA: TGTGCCAGCAGCGTAGTACAGGGGAACACTGAAGCTTTCTTT
CDR3 protein: CASSVVQGNTEAFF

clone size: many
J gene: TRBJ2-3
V gene: TRBV24-1
D gene: -
CDR3 DNA: TGTGCCACCAGTGATCGAGGGGCTAGCTCCCGGGATACGCAGTATTTT
CDR3 protein: CATSDRGASSRDTQYF

clone size: few
J gene: TRBJ2-1
V gene: TRBV5-6
D gene: TRBD2
CDR3 DNA: TGTGCCAGCAGCTTGGGGAGTTGGGGACTAGCGGTCAATGAGCAGTTCTTC
CDR3 protein: CASSLGSWGLAVNEQFF

clone size: -
J gene: TRBJ1-1
V gene: TRBV10-2
D gene: -
CDR3 DNA: TGCGCCAGCAGTGACGAGGGGTGGACTGAAGCTTTCTTT
CDR3 protein: CASSDEGWTEAFF

clone size: many
J gene: TRBJ2-1
V gene: TRBV10-3
D gene: -
CDR3 DNA: TGTGCCATCGGAGAAGAGGCCTACAATGAGCAGTTCTTC
CDR3 protein: CAIGEEAYNEQFF

clone size: few
J gene: TRBJ2-3
V gene: TRBV12-3/TRBV12-4
D gene: TRBD2
CDR3 DNA: TGTGCCAGCAGTTTAGCGTTTGCTAGCGGGAGGGTCCTCGGAGATACGCAGTATTTT
CDR3 protein: CASSLAFASGRVLGDTQYF

clone size: -
J gene: TRBJ2-7
V gene: TRBV4-2
D gene: TRBD2
CDR3 DNA: TGTGCCAGCAGCCAAGATACTAGCGGCTACGAGCAGTACTTC
CDR3 protein: CASSQDTSGYEQYF

clone size: -
J gene: TRBJ2-2
V gene: TRBV27
D gene: TRBD2
CDR3 DNA: TGTGCCAGCAGTCTCTGGGGGGGCACCGGGGAGCTGTTTTTT
CDR3 protein: CASSLWGGTGELFF

clone size: -
J gene: TRBJ1-1
V gene: TRBV20-1
D gene: TRBD1
CDR3 DNA: TGCAGTGTCAAACCACAGGGGGCAGTGAGGAACACTGAAGCTTTCTTT
CDR3 protein: CSVKPQGAVRNTEAFF

clone size: -
J gene: TRBJ2-1
V gene: TRBV4-2
D gene: -
CDR3 DNA: TGTGCCAGCAGCCAAGATCTGTCCACCTCCTACAATGAGCAGTTCTTC
CDR3 protein: CASSQDLSTSYNEQFF

clone size: -
J gene: TRBJ2-1
V gene: TRBV28
D gene: TRBD2
CDR3 DNA: TGTGCCAGCAGTTTGACTAGCGGGATTTGGGATGAGCAGTTCTTC
CDR3 protein: CASSLTSGIWDEQFF

clone size: many
J gene: TRBJ2-7
V gene: TRBV12-3/TRBV12-4
D gene: -
CDR3 DNA: TGTGCCAGCAGCCACAAAGGACAGCGAAGCTCCTACGAGCAGTACTTC
CDR3 protein: CASSHKGQRSSYEQYF

clone size: few
J gene: TRBJ2-1
V gene: TRBV2
D gene: TRBD1
CDR3 DNA: TGTGCCAGCAACCCCAACAGGGGGGCCGATGAGCAGTTCTTC
CDR3 protein: CASNPNRGADEQFF

clone size: -
J gene: TRBJ1-5
V gene: TRBV7-8
D gene: -
CDR3 DNA: TGTGCCAGCAGCTTAGTCCGGGGGATGTATAGCAATCAGCCCCAGCATTTT
CDR3 protein: CASSLVRGMYSNQPQHF

clone size: few
J gene: TRBJ2-3
V gene: TRBV12-3/TRBV12-4
D gene: -
CDR3 DNA: TGTGCCAGCAGTTTTTCACCAGCAGGGGACCTCACAGATACGCAGTATTTT
CDR3 protein: CASSFSPAGDLTDTQYF

clone size: -
J gene: TRBJ1-1
V gene: TRBV2
D gene: -
CDR3 DNA: TGTGCCAGCAGTGAAACCGGGTGGGGCACTGAAGCTTTCTTT
CDR3 protein: CASSETGWGTEAFF

clone size: -
J gene: TRBJ1-2
V gene: TRBV7-9
D gene: -
CDR3 DNA: TGTGCCAGCAGCCCCCAGTCAGGCTTTGGTGGCTACACCTTC
CDR3 protein: CASSPQSGFGGYTF

clone size: many
J gene: TRBJ2-5
V gene: TRBV15
D gene: -
CDR3 DNA: TGTGCCACCAGTAGACGTCGGGGGTTCCAAGAGACCCAGTACTTC
CDR3 protein: CATSRRRGFQETQYF

clone size: -
J gene: TRBJ2-3
V gene: TRBV5-1
D gene: TRBD2
CDR3 DNA: TGCGCCAGCAGCTTGGCTAGAATGTTAATAGGTAGCGGGAGGAACACAGATACGCAGTATTTT
CDR3 protein: CASSLARMLIGSGRNTDTQYF